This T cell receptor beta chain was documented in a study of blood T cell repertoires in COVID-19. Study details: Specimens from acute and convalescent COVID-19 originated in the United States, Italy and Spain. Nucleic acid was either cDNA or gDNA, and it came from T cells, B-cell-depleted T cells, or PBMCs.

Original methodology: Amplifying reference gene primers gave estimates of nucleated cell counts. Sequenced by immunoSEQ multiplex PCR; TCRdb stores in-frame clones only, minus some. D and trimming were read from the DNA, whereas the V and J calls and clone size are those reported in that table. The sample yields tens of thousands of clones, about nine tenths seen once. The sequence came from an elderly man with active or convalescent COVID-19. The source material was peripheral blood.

This CDR3 reads CASSIEEGTEAFF. CDR3 nucleotide sequence: TGTGCCAGTAGTATAGAGGAGGGCACTGAAGCTTTCTTT. This sequence joins TRBV19 and TRBJ1-1; D unclear. Germline-derived CDR1 and CDR2 are LNHDA and SQIVND (reference sequence). Trimming removed 0 bases at V and 4 bases at J, with 6 bases between. CDR3 length equals 13 residues.